These T cell receptor beta chains were read from a single sample in a study of blood T cell repertoires in COVID-19. TCRdb's copy holds only in-frame clones and misses some; the assay was immunoSEQ multiplex PCR. The sample contains fewer than 400,000 clones, less than 85% of which appear only once. Material for sequencing was PBMCs or T cells enriched from blood (not recorded which). Every receptor here comes from a woman aged 25 to 39 who had been exposed to COVID-19. CDR3s leave out the opening cysteine and the closing phenylalanine or tryptophan. The order of the fields is CDR3 length, J gene, V gene, D gene, CDR3 protein. A D gene is named only where the DNA matches it firmly.

>14|TRBJ1-1|TRBV28|TRBD1
ASSPSGQISNTEAF
>12|TRBJ1-6|TRBV27|-
ASSLGGKESPLH
>11|TRBJ2-7|TRBV11-3|TRBD1
ASSPSTGAEQY
>12|TRBJ1-1|TRBV19|-
ASSITTPYTEAF
>12|TRBJ1-1|TRBV7-2|-
ASRHFSGDTEAF
>13|TRBJ1-1|TRBV2|-
ASMEDRFMNTEAF
>12|TRBJ2-7|TRBV5-8|-
ASSLYTGSYEQY
>11|TRBJ2-5|TRBV2|TRBD1
ASSGQGVETQY
>13|TRBJ2-2|TRBV9|-
ASSTRDIGTGELF
>11|TRBJ1-1|TRBV19|-
ASSSPYSYEAF
>12|TRBJ2-5|TRBV29-1|-
SVVIQMYQETQY
>10|TRBJ1-6|TRBV3-1/TRBV3-2|TRBD1
ASSQGRQGLH
>14|TRBJ1-5|TRBV28|TRBD1
ASSPGTGGSNQPQH
>13|TRBJ1-5|TRBV2|TRBD1
ASSIQGGSNQPQH
>16|TRBJ2-2|TRBV9|TRBD1
ASSKGMGQGKSAGELF
>10|TRBJ1-2|TRBV10-3|TRBD1
AITGTGVGYT
>13|TRBJ2-7|TRBV2|-
ASSVQGGLPYEQY
>15|TRBJ1-3|TRBV18|-
ASSPLVRGNFGNTIY
>12|TRBJ1-2|TRBV5-4|-
ASSSQGSDYGYT
>16|TRBJ1-4|TRBV15|-
ATSRDRARWEKNEKLF
>9|TRBJ1-1|TRBV20-1|-
SARKSGEAF
>15|TRBJ2-1|TRBV27|TRBD2
ASSPEQLAGGHNEQF
>15|TRBJ2-3|TRBV27|TRBD1
ASSLQLWTGLADTQY
>12|TRBJ1-1|TRBV28|-
ASSVLGLSTEAF
>14|TRBJ2-5|TRBV4-1|-
ASSQDLGLNGETQY
>12|TRBJ2-7|TRBV28|-
ASSFAQGRYEQY
>11|TRBJ2-2|TRBV24-1|-
ATSDQNTGELF